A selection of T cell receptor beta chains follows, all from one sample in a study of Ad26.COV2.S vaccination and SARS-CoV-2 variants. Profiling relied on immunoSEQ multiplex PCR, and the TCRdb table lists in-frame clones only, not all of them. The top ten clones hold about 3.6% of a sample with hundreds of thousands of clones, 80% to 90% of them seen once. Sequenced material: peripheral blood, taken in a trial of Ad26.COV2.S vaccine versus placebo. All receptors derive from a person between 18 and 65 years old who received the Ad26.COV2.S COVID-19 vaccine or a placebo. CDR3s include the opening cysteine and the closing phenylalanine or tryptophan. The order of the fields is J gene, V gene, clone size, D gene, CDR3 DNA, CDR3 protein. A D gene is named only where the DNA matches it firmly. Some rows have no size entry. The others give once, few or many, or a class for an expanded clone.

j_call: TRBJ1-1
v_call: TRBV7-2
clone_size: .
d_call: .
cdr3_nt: TGTGCCAGCAGCTTACTTACCCAGGGTATCGCTGAAGCTTTCTTT
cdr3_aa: CASSLLTQGIAEAFF

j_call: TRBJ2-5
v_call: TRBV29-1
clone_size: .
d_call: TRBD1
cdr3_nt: TGCAGCGCCGATGGACAGGGTGAGACCCAGTACTTC
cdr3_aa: CSADGQGETQYF

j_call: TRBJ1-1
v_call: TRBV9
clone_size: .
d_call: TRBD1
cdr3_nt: TGTGCCAGCAGCGTTTTGACAGGGGCTGAAGCTTTCTTT
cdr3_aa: CASSVLTGAEAFF

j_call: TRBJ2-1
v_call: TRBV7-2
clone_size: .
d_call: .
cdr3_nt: TGTGCCAGCAGTCCTAGTAGCGGTAGACCGTTCTTC
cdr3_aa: CASSPSSGRPFF

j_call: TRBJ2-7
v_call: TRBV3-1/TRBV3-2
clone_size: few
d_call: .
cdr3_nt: TGTGCCAGCAGCCTCTACCTAGGGTACGAGCAGTACTTC
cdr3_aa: CASSLYLGYEQYF

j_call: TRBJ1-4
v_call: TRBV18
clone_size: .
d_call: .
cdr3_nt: TGTGCCAGCTCACCATCTTTTCCGGAAAAACTGTTTTTT
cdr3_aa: CASSPSFPEKLFF

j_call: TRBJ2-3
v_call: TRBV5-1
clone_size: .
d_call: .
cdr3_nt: TGCGCCAGCAGCTTGGGTAGCAATCCTGATACGCAGTATTTT
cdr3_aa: CASSLGSNPDTQYF

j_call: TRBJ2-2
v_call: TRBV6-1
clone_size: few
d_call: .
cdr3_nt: TGTGCCAGCAGTGAAGTAGGGTCGGTGAACACCGGGGAGCTGTTTTTT
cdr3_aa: CASSEVGSVNTGELFF

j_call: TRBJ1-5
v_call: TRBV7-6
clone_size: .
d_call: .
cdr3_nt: TGTGCCAGCAGCTTGTCACACCGCAATCAGCCCCAGCATTTT
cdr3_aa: CASSLSHRNQPQHF

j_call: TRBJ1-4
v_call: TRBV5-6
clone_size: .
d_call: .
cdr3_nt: TGTGCCAGCAGCTCAGGGGTTACGGCTAATGAAAAACTGTTTTTT
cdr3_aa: CASSSGVTANEKLFF

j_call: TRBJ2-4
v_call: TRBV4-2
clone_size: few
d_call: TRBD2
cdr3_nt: TGTGCCAGCAGCCCAGCGAGCGGGGGCGTGGGCAAAAACATTCAGTACTTC
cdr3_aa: CASSPASGGVGKNIQYF

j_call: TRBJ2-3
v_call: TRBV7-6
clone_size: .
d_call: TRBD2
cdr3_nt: TGTGCCAGCAGCTTAGGAGCGGGGACAGATACGCAGTATTTT
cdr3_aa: CASSLGAGTDTQYF